This entry describes one T cell receptor beta chain. What it recognizes is unknown. The CDR3 has 12 amino acids. V was clipped by 6 bases and J by 5 bases, with 10 bases between them. In germline, CDR1 is MNHEY, CDR2 SMNVEV (reference sequence). This entry is derived from a study of memory CD4+ T cells and cytomegalovirus serostatus. On the study more broadly: This sample comes from healthy Belgian adults, about nine CMV seropositive, 24 seronegative. Study results and limitations: The CMV-associated TCR signature appears largely within the CD4+ memory repertoire. CD4+ memory repertoires contained 67 of 164 reported CMV TCRbeta sequences.

Method: immunoSEQ multiplex PCR; TCRdb's copy keeps in-frame clones and lacks some. The repertoire has around 53,000 clones, about 83% of them found once; the top ten carry roughly 2%. The sort gate was single viable CD3+CD4+CD8-CD45RO+ cells for memory CD4+ T cells. Positive selection with CD4 microbeads enriched total CD4+ T cells. The chain employs TRBV27 and TRBJ1-2; D call uncertain. The clonotype originates from an adult in good health and CMV-seropositive. Sequences were obtained from memory CD4+ T cells from blood. The CDR3 spells CASRTVPYGYTF. In nucleotides, the CDR3 is TGTGCCAGCAGGACGGTCCCATATGGCTACACCTTC.